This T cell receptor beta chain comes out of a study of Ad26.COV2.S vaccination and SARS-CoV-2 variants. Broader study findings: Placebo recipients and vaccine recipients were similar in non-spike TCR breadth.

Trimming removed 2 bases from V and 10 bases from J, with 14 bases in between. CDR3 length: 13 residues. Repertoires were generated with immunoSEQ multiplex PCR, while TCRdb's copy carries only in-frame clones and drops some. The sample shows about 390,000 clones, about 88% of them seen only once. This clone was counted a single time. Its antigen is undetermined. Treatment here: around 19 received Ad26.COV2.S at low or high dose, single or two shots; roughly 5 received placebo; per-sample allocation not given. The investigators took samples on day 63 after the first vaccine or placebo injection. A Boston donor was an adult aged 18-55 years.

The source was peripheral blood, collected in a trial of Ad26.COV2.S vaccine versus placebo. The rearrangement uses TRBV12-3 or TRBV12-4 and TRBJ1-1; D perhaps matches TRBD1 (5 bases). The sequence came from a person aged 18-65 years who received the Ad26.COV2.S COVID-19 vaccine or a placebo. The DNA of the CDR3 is TGTGCCAGCAGTTTAAGGACAATTTGGGGAGCTTTCTTT. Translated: CASSLRTIWGAFF.